The 29 T cell receptor beta chains given below trace back to one sample, sequenced in a study of T-cell memory formation after mild COVID-19 (dated by TCRdb to the early 2020s). Receptor amplification or capture employed 5' RACE. TCRdb shows the sequencer as Illumina NovaSeq 6000. Using fastp at Q25 and MiXCR, TCRdb reprocessed the public reads and kept productive beta chains. Rows with a matching CDR3 protein are joined into one entry that keeps the most common DNA and genes. The sample table holds under 250,000 distinct CDR3 sequences, of which 8.5% to 9.5% were seen once. Jointly, the top ten make up around 23% of the sample. Sequenced sample: PBMCs or a T cell subset sorted from them (not recorded which). The receptors derive from a man younger than 35 who had mild COVID-19 (a few samples of this study predate the infection). The sample titles of this study are shuffled in the database, so cell type and time point are left out; the donor was told from shared clones.

The chain is built from TRBV3-1 and TRBJ1-3, with D unresolved. CDR3 length equals 14 residues. The germline V and J ends were trimmed by 4 bases and 2 bases, with 9 bases remaining between them. CDR1 LGHDT and CDR2 YNNKEL come from the germline V gene (reference sequence). This chain's CDR3 is CASSLIGPGNTIYF. CDR3 sequence (DNA): TGTGCCAGCAGCCTTATAGGTCCTGGAAACACCATATATTTT.

This chain links TRBV20-1 with TRBJ1-5, with 10 bases fitting TRBD1. Trimming at V came to 6 bases and at J to 2 bases, leaving 4 bases not matched to a gene. The germline V gene has CDR1 DFQATT and CDR2 SNEGSKA (reference sequence). The CDR3 covers 14 residues. The CDR3 DNA reads as TGCAGTGCCAGGACAGGGGGTGGCAATCAGCCCCAGCATTTT. It yields the protein CSARTGGGNQPQHF.

CDR3 bases: TGTGCCTGGAGCTTTCCGGGACAGGGCAACACCGGGGAGCTGTTTTTT. Encoded protein: CAWSFPGQGNTGELFF. The chain carries TRBV30 and TRBJ2-2, with TRBD1 identical over 9 bases. CDR1 and CDR2 (germline): GTSNPN, SVGIG (reference sequence). This CDR3 is 16 amino acids long. V was clipped by 3 bases and J by 2 bases; unmatched bases: 7. Full variable domain (missing parts from reference TRBV30 and TRBJ2-2): SQTIHQWPATLVQPVGSPLSLECTVEGTSNPNLYWYRQAAGRGLQLLFYSVGIGQISSEVPQNLSASRPQDRQFILSSKKLLLSDSGFYLCAWSFPGQGNTGELFFGEGSRLTVL.

This clonotype was seen a few times. The genes are TRBV3-1 and TRBJ1-1, with unresolved D. Trimming took 3 bases from V and 7 from J, leaving 6 bases between them. The length of the CDR3 is 11 residues. The germline gives CDR1 LGHDT, CDR2 YNNKEL (reference sequence). The CDR3 here is CASSQGFEAFF. In DNA, the CDR3 is TGTGCCAGCAGCCAGGGCTTTGAAGCTTTCTTT.

This clonotype was seen more than once but under ten times. The chain links TRBV6-5 to TRBJ1-3; D remains ambiguous. V was pared by 6 bases and J by 0 bases, with 9 bases between. This CDR3 region has 14 residues. CDR1 is MNHEY and CDR2 is SVGAGI in the germline V gene. The CDR3 protein is CASSGGTSGNTIYF. DNA of the CDR3: TGTGCCAGCAGCGGAGGAACCTCTGGAAACACCATATATTTT.

The rearrangement joins TRBV4-3 to TRBJ1-1; D is uncertain. Germline-derived CDR1 and CDR2 are LGHNA and YSLEER. With 0 bases removed from V and 2 bases from J, the gap between germline ends came to 7 bases. This CDR3 is built from 14 residues. This CDR3 reads CASSQESFNTEAFF. CDR3 bases: TGCGCCAGCAGCCAAGAGTCCTTCAACACTGAAGCTTTCTTT.

This clonotype has more than one count but fewer than ten. The chain uses TRBV4-3 and TRBJ2-5; TRBD1 aligns across 7 bases. The V and J ends lost 1 base and 3 bases, in that order; junction bases with no gene match: 8. Germline CDR1 is LGHNA and CDR2 is YSLEER. The CDR3 is made up of 16 amino acids. CDR3: CASSQGTGNTEETQYF. Written as DNA, the CDR3 is TGCGCCAGCAGCCAAGGGACAGGAAATACGGAAGAGACCCAGTACTTC.

This clonotype came up many times. The chain links TRBV7-9 to TRBJ2-5; 7 bases match TRBD2. Trimming cost V 3 bases and J 2 bases; bases outside gene matches: 3. This CDR3 is built from 14 residues. Germline values: CDR1 SEHNR, CDR2 FQNEAQ (reference sequence). CDR3 loop: CASSFGGGQETQYF. In DNA form, the CDR3 reads TGTGCCAGCAGCTTCGGCGGGGGACAAGAGACCCAGTACTTC.

This chain links TRBV7-9 with TRBJ1-4; 7 bases fit TRBD1. CDR1 and CDR2 from the germline V gene are SEHNR and FQNEAQ (reference sequence). The CDR3 runs to 14 residues. The V segment lost 5 bases and the J segment 7 bases; nucleotides outside the gene matches: 7. The CDR3 loop reads CASSPTGTGEKLFF. In DNA, the CDR3 is TGTGCCAGCAGCCCGACAGGGACCGGTGAAAAACTGTTTTTT.

This clonotype came up a few times. The chain carries TRBV2 and TRBJ1-1, with D unclear. Trimming took off 1 base at V and 13 bases at J, with 13 bases between the two ends. The CDR3 covers 12 residues. Per the germline V gene, CDR1 is SNHLY and CDR2 is FYNNEI. DNA for the CDR3: TGTGCCAGCAGTGAAGGGCCCGGTGAGGTTTTCTTT. Protein product: CASSEGPGEVFF.

This clonotype was detected many times. The rearrangement links TRBV2 to TRBJ2-7; the match to TRBD2 covers 10 bases. The CDR3 spans 15 residues. Germline CDR1 SNHLY, CDR2 FYNNEI. Trimming took 1 base from V and 6 from J; bases not matched to a gene: 6. The CDR3 bases are TGTGCCAGCAGTGAAGACCCAGCGGGGGGGCGCGAGCAGTACTTC. This codes for CASSEDPAGGREQYF.

J is TRBJ1-3 and V is TRBV5-1, with a weak D call TRBD1 (5 bases). Germline V gene sequence: CDR1 SGHRS, CDR2 YFSETQ. Trimming stripped 4 bases from V and 1 base from J, with 12 bases between. The CDR3 runs 15 residues. The CDR3 reads CASSPDRTSGNTIYF. CDR3 sequence (DNA): TGCGCCAGCAGCCCTGACAGAACATCTGGAAACACCATATATTTT.

CDR3 nucleotides: TGTGCCGGGCGGGCACCCCGTCCTAACTATGGCTACACCTTC. This codes for CAGRAPRPNYGYTF. J is TRBJ1-2 and V is TRBV7-9; D remains unclear. The CDR3 consists of 14 residues. Germline V gene lookup returns CDR1 SEHNR and CDR2 FQNEAQ (reference sequence). V was pared by 11 bases and J by 0 bases, with 16 bases between.

This clonotype was seen a few times. Mismatch with germline at one junction end may stem from a read error. The chain uses TRBV7-2 and TRBJ2-3, with 12 positions matching TRBD2. Germline V CDR1 and CDR2: SGHTA, FQGNSA. This CDR3 region has 13 residues. CDR3 sequence: CASSSASGGETSF. CDR3 DNA sequence: TGTGCCAGCAGCTCCGCTAGCGGGGGGGAGACATCATTT.

This clonotype was counted at least ten times. The chain links TRBV4-1 to TRBJ2-3; 12 bases agree with TRBD2. The junction had 4 bases not matched to a gene; V was cut back by 0 bases and J by 3 bases. Germline assignment: CDR1 MGHRA and CDR2 YSYEKL. The CDR3 loop spans 17 amino acids. The CDR3 is CASSQDHTSGGTDTQYF. DNA of the CDR3: TGCGCCAGCAGCCAAGACCACACTAGCGGGGGGACAGATACGCAGTATTTT.

This clonotype was detected a few times. The J gene is TRBJ2-7, the V gene TRBV7-9; D is undetermined. CDR1 and CDR2 (germline): SEHNR, FQNEAQ (reference sequence). The CDR3 totals 14 residues. Trimming took off 5 bases at V and 5 bases at J, with 16 bases between the two ends. CDR3 DNA: TGTGCCAGCAGCCCCCCGGGTGGGGTCCACGAGCAGTACTTC. Residues: CASSPPGGVHEQYF.

This clonotype was recorded a few times. The gene calls are TRBV15 and TRBJ2-7; no definite D call. The germline V gene has CDR1 LNHNV and CDR2 YYDKDF (reference sequence). Trimming pared 5 bases from V and 0 bases from J, leaving 8 bases between. The length of the CDR3 is 13 residues. For the CDR3, the DNA is TGTGCCACCAGCTCGATGAGCTCCTACGAGCAGTACTTC. As protein: CATSSMSSYEQYF. Based on the CDR3 plus reference TRBV15 and TRBJ2-7, the full variable domain is DAMVIQNPRYQVTQFGKPVTLSCSQTLNHNVMYWYQQKSSQAPKLLFHYYDKDFNNEADTPDNFQSRRPNTSFCFLDIRSPGLGDTAMYLCATSSMSSYEQYFGPGTRLTVT.

The chain is built from TRBV5-1 and TRBJ1-1, with D unresolved. The CDR3 covers 13 residues. CDR1 and CDR2 from the germline V gene are SGHRS and YFSETQ. Trimming removed 4 bases at V and 0 bases at J, with 7 bases between. CDR3 in amino acids: CASSPEVNTEAFF. DNA of the CDR3: TGCGCCAGCAGCCCCGAGGTGAACACTGAAGCTTTCTTT.

V is TRBV28 and J is TRBJ1-4, with no clear D. Germline CDR1 MDHEN, CDR2 SYDVKM. This CDR3 comprises 11 residues. V lost 8 bases to trimming and J lost 6 bases, with 7 bases between them. The CDR3 sequence is CASGLYEKLFF. In DNA form, the CDR3 reads TGTGCCAGCGGTCTTTATGAAAAACTGTTTTTT.

The chain carries TRBV7-9 and TRBJ2-2; TRBD2 might be the D (5 bases). V lost 7 bases, J lost 2 bases, and 11 bases lay in between. The CDR3 is made up of 14 amino acids. Germline V gene data show CDR1 as SEHNR and CDR2 as FQNEAQ (reference sequence). In nucleotides, the CDR3 is TGTGCCAGCATGAGGGCTCAAAACACCGGGGAGCTGTTTTTT. It yields the protein CASMRAQNTGELFF.

This clonotype was counted between two and nine times. The V call is TRBV9, the J call TRBJ2-7; 8 bases are shared with TRBD2. Germline lookup yields CDR1 SGDLS and CDR2 YYNGEE. The CDR3 totals 16 residues. V dropped 0 bases and J dropped 1; count of bases not matched to a gene: 6. CDR3 loop: CASSVAVAGGSYEQYF. The CDR3 bases are TGTGCCAGCAGCGTAGCTGTGGCGGGGGGATCCTACGAGCAGTACTTC.

The rearrangement uses TRBV29-1 and TRBJ1-1; D is uncertain. Germline CDR1 reads SQVTM; CDR2 reads ANQGSEA. The CDR3 sequence is 13 residues long. V shed 2 bases and J shed 3 bases, with 10 bases lying between them. As DNA, the CDR3 is TGCAGCGTTGAATCGACGCCTTACACTGAAGCTTTCTTT. Protein product: CSVESTPYTEAFF.

The V gene is TRBV6-2 or TRBV6-3, the J gene TRBJ1-1; no firm D call. Trimming pared 8 bases from V and 6 bases from J, leaving 10 bases between. CDR1 and CDR2 from the germline V gene are MNHEY and SVGEGT. This CDR3 region has 11 residues. CDR3 region: CASRWGPEAFF. The CDR3 region has the DNA TGTGCCAGCCGTTGGGGTCCTGAAGCTTTCTTT.

This clonotype was observed a few times. The CDR3 protein is CASSPGQGFNEQFF. In nucleotides, the CDR3 is TGCGCCAGCAGCCCTGGACAGGGTTTCAATGAGCAGTTCTTC. The gene calls are TRBV5-1 and TRBJ2-1; TRBD1 matches 8 bases. V was clipped by 4 bases and J by 6 bases; unmatched bases: 6. CDR1 and CDR2 from the germline V gene are SGHRS and YFSETQ. CDR3 length: 14 amino acids.

This chain uses TRBV5-1 with TRBJ1-1; possibly TRBD1 for D (5 bases). Per the germline V gene, CDR1 is SGHRS and CDR2 is YFSETQ. V was shortened by 0 bases and J by 2 bases, with 8 bases between the two germline ends. The CDR3 covers 14 residues. The CDR3 loop reads CASSLDRINTEAFF. The CDR3 region has the DNA TGCGCCAGCAGCTTGGACAGGATAAACACTGAAGCTTTCTTT.

CDR3 in amino acids: CASIGTDEETQYF. The CDR3 nucleotides read TGTGCCAGCATCGGGACAGACGAAGAGACCCAGTACTTC. The chain recombines TRBV28 with TRBJ2-5, with 7 bases fitting TRBD1. This CDR3 is built from 13 residues. The germline V gene encodes CDR1 MDHEN and CDR2 SYDVKM. The ends lost 7 bases at V and 3 bases at J; junction bases unmatched: 5.

The rearrangement joins TRBV7-2 to TRBJ2-7, with TRBD2 matching over 8 bases. The V gene end was trimmed by 2 bases and the J gene end by 3 bases; junction bases not matched to a gene: 6. Germline-derived CDR1 and CDR2 are SGHTA and FQGNSA. The CDR3 has 15 amino acids. CDR3 protein: CASSLPRAGGYEQYF. The DNA of the CDR3 is TGTGCCAGCAGCTTACCCCGGGCGGGGGGCTACGAGCAGTACTTC.

The chain recombines TRBV3-1 with TRBJ2-2; possible D gene TRBD1, 6 bases. Trimming stripped 2 bases from V and 3 bases from J, with 19 bases between. There are 18 residues in the CDR3. Germline assignment: CDR1 LGHDT and CDR2 YNNKEL (reference sequence). The CDR3 DNA reads as TGTGCCAGCAGCCAATTCGCCTCCAGGACAGCCCACACCGGGGAGCTGTTTTTT. It encodes CASSQFASRTAHTGELFF.

The J gene is TRBJ2-5, the V gene TRBV20-1; 8 bases agree with TRBD2. Germline loops: CDR1 DFQATT, CDR2 SNEGSKA (reference sequence). The CDR3 consists of 13 residues. Losses at the gene ends were 1 base for V and 10 bases for J; bases not matched to a gene: 8. Written as DNA, the CDR3 is TGCAGTGCTAGAGTTAGCGGGGTCCCCGGCCAGTACTTC. Protein sequence: CSARVSGVPGQYF.